These T cell receptor beta chains were read from a single sample in a study of blood T cells in healthy people across ages. One entry per CDR3 protein results from TCRdb running MiXCR on the 5' RACE reads. The repertoire holds hundreds of thousands of distinct CDR3 sequences, with under 65% as singletons. The material sequenced was blood. Source of these receptors: a man in his fifties or sixties in good health. CDR3s include the opening cysteine and the closing phenylalanine or tryptophan. D genes are given only for firm matches. Size values are once, few and many counts, or a class for expanded clones, and some rows have none.

size,J,V,D,DNA,CDR3
few,TRBJ2-7,TRBV5-1,NA,TGCGCCAGCAGCCGGAACAGGGACACCTCCTACAATGAGCAGTACTTC,CASSRNRDTSYNEQYF
NA,TRBJ2-7,TRBV4-1,NA,TGCGCCAGCAGCCAAGCCCAACAGGTTTACAATGAGCAGTACTTC,CASSQAQQVYNEQYF
NA,TRBJ2-3,TRBV20-1,NA,TGCAGTGCTAGAAACGTGTGGCAGAGCACAGATACGCAGTATTTT,CSARNVWQSTDTQYF
few,TRBJ1-6,TRBV12-3/TRBV12-4,NA,TGTGCCAGCAGTCCGTTTGGGAATTCACCCCTCCACTTT,CASSPFGNSPLHF
NA,TRBJ2-7,TRBV20-1,TRBD1,TGCAGTGCCAGAGGACAGGGGAAATACGAGCAGTACTTC,CSARGQGKYEQYF
many,TRBJ2-3,TRBV5-1,TRBD1,TGCGCCAGCAGCAAAGGGACAGGGGATCACACAGATACGCAGTATTTT,CASSKGTGDHTDTQYF
NA,TRBJ2-1,TRBV20-1,NA,TGCAGTGCTCTTAACAGGCCGGAGGTCTACAATGAGCAGTTCTTC,CSALNRPEVYNEQFF
NA,TRBJ2-5,TRBV13,NA,TGTGCCAGCAGCCCACCTGGGCCGACGGAAGAGACCCAGTACTTC,CASSPPGPTEETQYF
NA,TRBJ2-5,TRBV12-3/TRBV12-4,NA,TGTGCCAGTAACGAGTGGGGCCAAGAGACCCAGTACTTC,CASNEWGQETQYF
few,TRBJ2-1,TRBV5-6,TRBD2,TGTGCCAGCAGCTTGGAGCGGGGCGGCTCCTACAATGAGCAGTTCTTC,CASSLERGGSYNEQFF
NA,TRBJ2-1,TRBV2,TRBD2,TGTGCCGGGCGGGTAGCGGGGGGGCCCAATGAGCAGTTCTTC,CAGRVAGGPNEQFF
NA,TRBJ1-2,TRBV5-1,TRBD1,TGCGCCAGCAGCTTGGGGGGACAGAGAGGCTACACCTTC,CASSLGGQRGYTF
NA,TRBJ1-1,TRBV29-1,NA,TGCAGCGTTTCCGACCCGGGAACTGAAGCTTTCTTT,CSVSDPGTEAFF
few,TRBJ2-3,TRBV20-1,NA,TGCAGTGCTAGAGATAGATATCAAGGGGCGGGAAATACGCAGTATTTT,CSARDRYQGAGNTQYF
NA,TRBJ2-1,TRBV20-1,NA,TGCAGTGCTAGCTCACTAGCCGGTGAGCAGTTCTTC,CSASSLAGEQFF
NA,TRBJ2-1,TRBV4-1,TRBD2,TGCGCCAGCAGCCAAGAGGTAGCGGGGGGGCTAAGGGAGCAGTTCTTC,CASSQEVAGGLREQFF
NA,TRBJ1-6,TRBV3-1,NA,TGTGCCAGCAGCCAAGCGGGCAGGGATAATTCACCCCTCCACTTT,CASSQAGRDNSPLHF
NA,TRBJ1-4,TRBV7-9,NA,TGTGCCAGCAGGGTACAGGATTTTGCAACTAATGAAAACCTGTTTTTT,CASRVQDFATNENLFF
NA,TRBJ1-5,TRBV6-1,NA,TGTGCCAGCAGTGAGCCCCATCAGCCCCAGCATTTT,CASSEPHQPQHF
NA,TRBJ2-7,TRBV12-3/TRBV12-4,NA,TGTGCCAGCAGACTTTCGTTGAGGGTGGACGAGCAGTACTTC,CASRLSLRVDEQYF
NA,TRBJ2-3,TRBV6-6,NA,TGTGCCAGCAGTTACTCTCGCGGGGCCCTCACAGATACGCAGTATTTT,CASSYSRGALTDTQYF
NA,TRBJ2-7,TRBV20-1,TRBD1,TGCAGTGCTACTTTGACAGGGACGCGAGAGCAGTACTTC,CSATLTGTREQYF
once,TRBJ2-1,TRBV7-9,TRBD1,TGTGCCAGCAGCTTACCAGGGGGCGCGAATAATGAGCAGTTCTTC,CASSLPGGANNEQFF
many,TRBJ1-6,TRBV20-1,NA,TGCAGTGCTAGAAACGGGTTGGGTCAGGGCTTTACGAATTCACCCCTCCACTTT,CSARNGLGQGFTNSPLHF
few,TRBJ1-5,TRBV6-6,NA,TGTGCCAGCAGCCGACAGGTGACCGATCAGCCCCAGCATTTT,CASSRQVTDQPQHF
NA,TRBJ2-3,TRBV11-2,TRBD2,TGTGCCAGCAGCTTAGAGGGGCGGGGGGGCGTCGATACGCAGTATTTT,CASSLEGRGGVDTQYF
NA,TRBJ2-4,TRBV10-3,TRBD1,TGTGCCATCAGGGGGACAGAAAACATTCAGTACTTC,CAIRGTENIQYF
NA,TRBJ2-7,TRBV28,NA,TGTGCCAGCGGAGGCCTCGACGGACGGAGCTCCTACGAGCAGTACTTC,CASGGLDGRSSYEQYF
NA,TRBJ1-4,TRBV4-1,TRBD1,TGCGCCAGCAGCCGTCAGGGGGCACCTAATGAAAAACTGTTTTTT,CASSRQGAPNEKLFF
few,TRBJ1-6,TRBV10-2,TRBD1,TGCGCCAGCAGCCCGGACAGGGGAAATTCACCCCTCCACTTT,CASSPDRGNSPLHF
few,TRBJ2-5,TRBV20-1,TRBD2,TGCAGTGCTCCGGGACTAGCGGGGGACCAAGAGACCCAGTACTTC,CSAPGLAGDQETQYF
NA,TRBJ1-2,TRBV29-1,TRBD1,TGCAGCGTTGATCGGACAGGGGGCTCTGGCTACACCTTC,CSVDRTGGSGYTF
few,TRBJ2-5,TRBV20-1,NA,TGCAGTGCTAGAGATTCCAGGGGGGCAAAAGAGACCCAGTACTTC,CSARDSRGAKETQYF
few,TRBJ2-5,TRBV10-3,TRBD2,TGTGCCATCAGCAATCGGGGGGGGGACCAAGAGACCCAGTACTTC,CAISNRGGDQETQYF
many,TRBJ2-7,TRBV7-2,TRBD1,TGTGCCAGCAGCTTAGTCGCCGGACAGGGATACGAGCAGTACTTC,CASSLVAGQGYEQYF
once,TRBJ2-2,TRBV3-1,NA,TGTGCCAGCAGCCAAGGGGGCGGGGGCCACACCGGGGAGCTGTTTTTT,CASSQGGGGHTGELFF
many,TRBJ2-5,TRBV5-5,TRBD2,TGTGCCAGCAGCGACCGGGACTATCAAGAGACCCAGTACTTC,CASSDRDYQETQYF
NA,TRBJ2-4,TRBV5-5,TRBD1,TGTGCCTGCGACAGGGGGCCGGTGGCCAAAAACATTCAGTACTTC,CACDRGPVAKNIQYF
NA,TRBJ1-4,TRBV7-2,TRBD1,TGTGCCAGCAGCTTATTCCCAGGGGGCGAAAAACTGTTTTTT,CASSLFPGGEKLFF
NA,TRBJ1-1,TRBV7-2,NA,TGTGCCAGCAGTTTGAACCGGGATAACCTTAAAGCTTTCTTT,CASSLNRDNLKAFF
NA,TRBJ2-4,TRBV27,TRBD1,TGTGCCAGCAGTCCACTGGGACAGTTAGCCAAAAACATTCAGTACTTC,CASSPLGQLAKNIQYF
few,TRBJ1-4,TRBV28,NA,TGTGCCAGCAGCCCCCCCCGGCAGGGGGAAAAACTGTTTTTT,CASSPPRQGEKLFF
NA,TRBJ1-1,TRBV7-2,NA,TGTGCCAGCAGCTTGCCCCCGAACACTGAAGCTTTCTTT,CASSLPPNTEAFF
NA,TRBJ1-4,TRBV4-1,TRBD1,TGCGCCAGCAGCCAAGCTACAGGGGCGGACGAAAAACTGTTTTTT,CASSQATGADEKLFF
few,TRBJ2-1,TRBV7-2,NA,TGTGCCAGCACTAGACGTGAGCGCCGGGGTGAGCAGTTCTTC,CASTRRERRGEQFF
NA,TRBJ1-6,TRBV6-6,TRBD1,TGTGCCAGCAGTTCCCGGGACAGAAATTCACCCCTCCACTTT,CASSSRDRNSPLHF
few,TRBJ1-5,TRBV28,NA,TGTGCCAGCTCAAAGGGGGGGAGGGATAGCAATCAGCCCCAGCATTTT,CASSKGGRDSNQPQHF
NA,TRBJ2-5,TRBV20-1,TRBD1,TGCAGTGCTAGAGCCGGACAGGGGAAAAAGCTGGCTATTCAAGAGACCCAGTACTTC,CSARAGQGKKLAIQETQYF
once,TRBJ2-7,TRBV7-8,NA,TGTGCCAGCAGCCCTTTGACCCGGAGCGGTGATGAGCAGTACTTC,CASSPLTRSGDEQYF
NA,TRBJ2-5,TRBV20-1,TRBD2,TGCAGTGCTAGAGAGGCGGCGGGGGGCCAAGAGACCCAGTACTTC,CSAREAAGGQETQYF
NA,TRBJ2-7,TRBV28,NA,TGTGCCAGCAGTTTACAGGGTCCCTACGAGCAGTACTTC,CASSLQGPYEQYF
NA,TRBJ2-3,TRBV6-5,TRBD2,TGTGCCAGCAGTCTTCTAGCGGGGGTGGCAGATACGCAGTATTTT,CASSLLAGVADTQYF
NA,TRBJ1-1,TRBV7-2,NA,TGTGCCAGCAGCCCAGTTGCGAACACTGAAGCTTTCTTT,CASSPVANTEAFF
NA,TRBJ2-2,TRBV6-1,NA,TGTGCCAGCCTAAACCGGGACACCGGGGAGCTGTTTTTT,CASLNRDTGELFF
NA,TRBJ1-2,TRBV2,NA,TGTGCCAGCAGTGAAAGTTCGGAGAACTATGGCTACACCTTC,CASSESSENYGYTF
NA,TRBJ1-5,TRBV18,TRBD1,TGTGCCAGCTCACAGACAGGGAGCAATCAGCCCCAGCATTTT,CASSQTGSNQPQHF
NA,TRBJ2-7,TRBV6-2/TRBV6-3,NA,TGTGCCAGCAGTAAAGGGGGAGGCAGGGTAAACCCCTACGAGCAGTACTTC,CASSKGGGRVNPYEQYF
NA,TRBJ1-5,TRBV7-9,NA,TGTGCCAGCAGCCCTGGCTCTAGGCAGGATCAGCCCCAGCATTTT,CASSPGSRQDQPQHF
many,TRBJ2-5,TRBV9,NA,TGTGCCAGCAGCGAGGGCCCTAGAGTGGAAGAGACCCAGTACTTC,CASSEGPRVEETQYF